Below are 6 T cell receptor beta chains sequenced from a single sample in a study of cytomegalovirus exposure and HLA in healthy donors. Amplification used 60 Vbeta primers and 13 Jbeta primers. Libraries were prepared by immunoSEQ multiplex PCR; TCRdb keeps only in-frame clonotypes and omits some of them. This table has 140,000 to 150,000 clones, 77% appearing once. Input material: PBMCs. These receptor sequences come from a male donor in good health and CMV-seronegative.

The CDR3 DNA is TGTGCCACCAGCAAACAGGGGCGCAACGAGCAGTACTTC. Amino acids: CATSKQGRNEQYF. V and J are TRBV15 and TRBJ2-7; the match to TRBD1 covers 7 bases. After removal of 4 bases from V and 5 bases from J, the junction contained 5 bases not matched to a gene. Germline V gives CDR1 LNHNV, CDR2 YYDKDF (reference sequence). The CDR3 covers 13 residues.

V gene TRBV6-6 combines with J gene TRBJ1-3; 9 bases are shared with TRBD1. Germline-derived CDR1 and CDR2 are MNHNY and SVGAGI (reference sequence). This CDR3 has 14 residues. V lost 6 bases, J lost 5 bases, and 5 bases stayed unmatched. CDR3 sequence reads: CASRSTGGRNTIYF. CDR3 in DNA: TGTGCCAGCAGGTCCACAGGGGGCCGAAACACCATATATTTT.

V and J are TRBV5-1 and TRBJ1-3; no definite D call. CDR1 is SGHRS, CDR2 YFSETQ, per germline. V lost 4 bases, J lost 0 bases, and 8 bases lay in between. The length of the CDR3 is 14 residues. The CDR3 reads CASSAQSSGNTIYF. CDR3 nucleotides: TGCGCCAGCAGCGCACAAAGCTCTGGAAACACCATATATTTT.

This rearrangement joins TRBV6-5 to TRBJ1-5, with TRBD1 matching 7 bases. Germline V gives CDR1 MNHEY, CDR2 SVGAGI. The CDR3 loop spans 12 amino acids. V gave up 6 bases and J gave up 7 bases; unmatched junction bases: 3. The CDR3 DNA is TGTGCCAGCAGGACAGGGAGGCAGCCCCAGCATTTT. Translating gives CASRTGRQPQHF.

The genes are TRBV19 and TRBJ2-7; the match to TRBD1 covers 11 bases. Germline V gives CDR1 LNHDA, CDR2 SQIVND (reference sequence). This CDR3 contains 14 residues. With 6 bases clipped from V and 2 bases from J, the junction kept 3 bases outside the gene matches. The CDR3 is CASRGQGGPYEQYF. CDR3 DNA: TGTGCCAGTAGGGGACAGGGGGGTCCCTACGAGCAGTACTTC. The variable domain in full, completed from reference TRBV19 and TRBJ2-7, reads DGGITQSPKYLFRKEGQNVTLSCEQNLNHDAMYWYRQDPGQGLRLIYYSQIVNDFQKGDIAEGYSVSREKKESFPLTVTSAQKNPTAFYLCASRGQGGPYEQYFGPGTRLTVT.

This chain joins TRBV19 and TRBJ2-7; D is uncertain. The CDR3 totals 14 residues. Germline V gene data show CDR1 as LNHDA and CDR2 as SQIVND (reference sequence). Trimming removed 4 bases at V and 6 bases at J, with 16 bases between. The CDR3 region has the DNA TGTGCCAGTAGTACCCGACCCCGGAGTAGCGAGCAGTACTTC. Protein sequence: CASSTRPRSSEQYF.